This T cell receptor (beta chain) was documented in a study of neurological immune-mediated disorders. Study-level points and caveats: None of the CDR3 amino acid sequences of expanded clones recurred across subjects, suggesting private repertoires in all groups.

Germline CDR1 and CDR2: MGHRA and YSYEKL. V was trimmed by 0 bases and J by 2 bases, leaving 12 bases between them. CDR3 length equals 16 residues. In this sample, this clonotype turned up many times. Its antigen is undetermined. In TCRdb, the 5' RACE reads were re-called with MiXCR into one record per CDR3 protein. The sample comprises 45,000 to 70,000 distinct CDR3 sequences, over 4% of which are singletons, and approximately 2.8% rests with the top ten. The chain uses TRBV4-1 and TRBJ2-3; D not certain. Sequencing was carried out using PBMCs. The sequence derives from a man aged 45 to 65 with multiple sclerosis. The CDR3 bases are TGCGCCAGCAGCCAAGATTCGCGGCAGATCACAGATACGCAGTATTTT. Protein product: CASSQDSRQITDTQYF.